The present T cell receptor (beta chain) was sequenced within a study of blood T cell repertoires in COVID-19. The V end was cut by 1 base, the J end by 5 bases, with 15 bases between. Germline V gene data show CDR1 as SGHRS and CDR2 as YFSETQ. The CDR3 extends over 15 amino acids. Some clones are missing from TCRdb's copy, which holds only in-frame ones; the method was immunoSEQ multiplex PCR. The profile covers about 140,000 clones, with approximately 90% appearing a single time and about 11% taken by the ten largest. The rearrangement uses TRBV5-1 and TRBJ2-5, with a tentative D call TRBD2 (5 bases). Sequencing was performed on peripheral blood. The TCR comes from a woman older than 75 with acute or convalescent COVID-19. The CDR3 DNA follows: TGCGCCAGCAGCTTGTGGGCCGGGGAAGGGGAGACCCAGTACTTC. Its translation is CASSLWAGEGETQYF.